The rows below give T cell receptor beta chains drawn from one sample of a study of Ad26.COV2.S vaccination and SARS-CoV-2 variants. Profiling relied on immunoSEQ multiplex PCR, and the TCRdb table lists in-frame clones only, not all of them. Among 180,000 or so clones listed, around 88% were seen once. The material sequenced was peripheral blood, taken after recovery from COVID-19. These receptors were obtained from a human donor who had recovered from COVID-19. The CDR3 runs from the conserved cysteine through the conserved F or W. D genes are given only for firm matches. Clone size is not always given. Where it is, it says once, few, many or a class for expanded clones.

clone size	V gene	J gene	D gene	CDR3 length	CDR3 protein	CDR3 DNA
-	TRBV15	TRBJ2-5	-	14	CATSRGGGPETQYF	TGTGCCACCAGCAGAGGGGGGGGGCCAGAGACCCAGTACTTC
-	TRBV4-1	TRBJ2-7	TRBD2	18	CASSQDLDSGRAGYEQYF	TGCGCCAGCAGCCAAGACCTCGATAGCGGGAGGGCAGGCTACGAGCAGTACTTC
-	TRBV10-2	TRBJ2-7	-	12	CASSEGTYEQYF	TGCGCCAGCAGTGAGGGGACCTACGAGCAGTACTTC
-	TRBV4-1	TRBJ1-2	-	14	CASSHDAANYGYTF	TGCGCCAGCAGCCACGACGCAGCTAACTATGGCTACACCTTC
-	TRBV7-9	TRBJ1-3	-	15	CAVHQWGFSGNTIYF	TGTGCCGTTCACCAGTGGGGTTTCTCTGGAAACACCATATATTTT
-	TRBV5-6	TRBJ1-2	-	13	CASSLSGSYGYTF	TGTGCCAGCAGCTTGTCAGGATCCTATGGCTACACCTTC
-	TRBV3-1/TRBV3-2	TRBJ1-3	-	15	CASSQQGDGGNTIYF	TGTGCCAGCAGCCAGCAGGGAGATGGTGGAAACACCATATATTTT
-	TRBV11-2	TRBJ1-1	-	13	CASSFGANTEAFF	TGTGCCAGCAGCTTCGGGGCGAACACTGAAGCTTTCTTT
-	TRBV7-6	TRBJ2-7	-	11	CASSSQLEQYF	TGTGCCAGCAGCTCCCAATTGGAGCAGTACTTC
few	TRBV28	TRBJ1-1	-	13	CASSMGIWTEAFF	TGTGCCAGCAGTATGGGGATCTGGACTGAAGCTTTCTTT